A selection of T cell receptor beta chains follows, all from one sample in a study of blood T cell repertoires in COVID-19. Clones were sequenced by immunoSEQ multiplex PCR, and TCRdb holds only the in-frame ones, with some missing. This table has about 80,000 clones, about 80% appearing once. The specimen was peripheral blood. The receptors shown here come from a middle-aged man with active or convalescent COVID-19. CDR3s include the opening cysteine and the closing phenylalanine or tryptophan. The D gene is left open where the match is weak. Where a row states a size, it is once, few, many or the class of an expanded clone; other rows omit it.

clone_size: -; d_call: TRBD1; v_call: TRBV13; j_call: TRBJ1-6; cdr3_nt: TGTGCCAGCAGCTTGAGACAGGGTGATTCACCCCTCCACTTT; cdr3_aa: CASSLRQGDSPLHF
clone_size: few; d_call: -; v_call: TRBV2; j_call: TRBJ1-2; cdr3_nt: TGTGCCAGCAGGGACACAGGGTCGCAAAACTATGGCTACACCTTC; cdr3_aa: CASRDTGSQNYGYTF
clone_size: -; d_call: -; v_call: TRBV18; j_call: TRBJ1-4; cdr3_nt: TGTGCCAGCTCACCAATGATCGGGGAAACTAATGAAAAACTGTTTTTT; cdr3_aa: CASSPMIGETNEKLFF
clone_size: -; d_call: -; v_call: TRBV9; j_call: TRBJ2-7; cdr3_nt: TGTGCCAGCAGCGTAGCTGTCGGGGAACGATACGAGCAGTACTTC; cdr3_aa: CASSVAVGERYEQYF
clone_size: -; d_call: -; v_call: TRBV2; j_call: TRBJ1-4; cdr3_nt: TGTGCCAGCAACCGGTGGAGGGTCGTAGCTAATGAAAAACTGTTTTTT; cdr3_aa: CASNRWRVVANEKLFF
clone_size: -; d_call: TRBD1; v_call: TRBV6-1; j_call: TRBJ2-7; cdr3_nt: TGTGCCAGCAGTGAGGGACAGTTCGGTGACGAGCAGTACTTC; cdr3_aa: CASSEGQFGDEQYF
clone_size: -; d_call: TRBD1; v_call: TRBV4-2; j_call: TRBJ1-2; cdr3_nt: TGTGCCAGCAGCCGAGAACAGGGGGCGGTCTACTATGGCTACACCTTC; cdr3_aa: CASSREQGAVYYGYTF
clone_size: -; d_call: TRBD1; v_call: TRBV19; j_call: TRBJ1-1; cdr3_nt: TGTGCCAGTATCTCAGGGGGCCGGAGGGCGAACACTGAAGCTTTCTTT; cdr3_aa: CASISGGRRANTEAFF
clone_size: few; d_call: TRBD1; v_call: TRBV4-3; j_call: TRBJ1-1; cdr3_nt: TGCGCCAGCAGCCGGGAGACAGGGGCGGGGTCAGCTTTCTTT; cdr3_aa: CASSRETGAGSAFF
clone_size: many; d_call: TRBD1; v_call: TRBV9; j_call: TRBJ1-2; cdr3_nt: TGTGCCAGCAGCGTCCATGGAGGGGGCTTGGATGGCTACACCTTC; cdr3_aa: CASSVHGGGLDGYTF
clone_size: few; d_call: -; v_call: TRBV6-5; j_call: TRBJ2-6; cdr3_nt: TGTGCCAGCAGTTCAGGGGTGCCTGGGGCCAACGTCCTGACTTTC; cdr3_aa: CASSSGVPGANVLTF
clone_size: -; d_call: -; v_call: TRBV5-6; j_call: TRBJ1-2; cdr3_nt: TGTGCCAGCAGCCTAACAGATATCTATGGCTACACCTTC; cdr3_aa: CASSLTDIYGYTF
clone_size: -; d_call: TRBD2; v_call: TRBV5-5; j_call: TRBJ2-2; cdr3_nt: TGTGCCAGCAGCTTTCCACTAGGGAGCGGGGGGGCGAACGGGGAGCTGTTTTTT; cdr3_aa: CASSFPLGSGGANGELFF
clone_size: -; d_call: -; v_call: TRBV25-1; j_call: TRBJ1-6; cdr3_nt: TGTGCCAGCAGGGATGACAGTGGATTTAATTCACCCCTCCACTTT; cdr3_aa: CASRDDSGFNSPLHF
clone_size: -; d_call: -; v_call: TRBV13; j_call: TRBJ1-2; cdr3_nt: TGTGCCAGCACTTCCCTACAGGGCCGCTATGGCTACACCTTC; cdr3_aa: CASTSLQGRYGYTF
clone_size: -; d_call: -; v_call: TRBV7-2; j_call: TRBJ2-5; cdr3_nt: TGTGCCAGCAGCTTAGGGGGCAGCCGGGGGAAGACCCAGTACTTC; cdr3_aa: CASSLGGSRGKTQYF
clone_size: -; d_call: -; v_call: TRBV7-9; j_call: TRBJ1-1; cdr3_nt: TGTGCCAGCAGCTTATCGGGGGATGGCACTGAAGCTTTCTTT; cdr3_aa: CASSLSGDGTEAFF
clone_size: -; d_call: -; v_call: TRBV19; j_call: TRBJ1-2; cdr3_nt: TGTGCCAGTAGTATAGGAGGGCCAGGGGTCTATGGCTACACCTTC; cdr3_aa: CASSIGGPGVYGYTF
clone_size: many; d_call: TRBD1; v_call: TRBV4-2; j_call: TRBJ1-1; cdr3_nt: TGTGCCAGCAGCGAGACAGGGGACCTCACTGAAGCTTTCTTT; cdr3_aa: CASSETGDLTEAFF
clone_size: -; d_call: TRBD1; v_call: TRBV30; j_call: TRBJ2-7; cdr3_nt: TGTGCCCGCCGGGACAGTGCCTACGAGCAGTACTTC; cdr3_aa: CARRDSAYEQYF
clone_size: -; d_call: -; v_call: TRBV12-3/TRBV12-4; j_call: TRBJ1-5; cdr3_nt: TGTGCCAGCAGGCGAGAGGGGGAGCCCCAGCATTTT; cdr3_aa: CASRREGEPQHF
clone_size: -; d_call: -; v_call: TRBV12-3/TRBV12-4; j_call: TRBJ2-7; cdr3_nt: TGTGCCAGCAGTTTCGAGCAGGGCTACGAGCAGTACTTC; cdr3_aa: CASSFEQGYEQYF
clone_size: -; d_call: -; v_call: TRBV7-2; j_call: TRBJ1-1; cdr3_nt: TGTGCCAGCAGCTTAGCCTGGAGCACTGAAGCTTTCTTT; cdr3_aa: CASSLAWSTEAFF
clone_size: -; d_call: -; v_call: TRBV5-5; j_call: TRBJ1-2; cdr3_nt: TGTGCCAGCAGCTTGGAGGGATCGGGAACTGGCTACACCTTC; cdr3_aa: CASSLEGSGTGYTF
clone_size: -; d_call: TRBD2; v_call: TRBV3-1/TRBV3-2; j_call: TRBJ2-2; cdr3_nt: TGTGCCAGCAGGCGAGCGGGGGGGAGCACCGGGGAGCTGTTTTTT; cdr3_aa: CASRRAGGSTGELFF
clone_size: -; d_call: TRBD2; v_call: TRBV5-1; j_call: TRBJ2-3; cdr3_nt: TGCGCCAGCAGCTTGGGTAGCGGGAGTAGCACAGATACGCAGTATTTT; cdr3_aa: CASSLGSGSSTDTQYF
clone_size: -; d_call: -; v_call: TRBV19; j_call: TRBJ1-5; cdr3_nt: TGTGCCAGTACCCCAGGGAAGGGGTATCAGCCCCAGCATTTT; cdr3_aa: CASTPGKGYQPQHF
clone_size: -; d_call: -; v_call: TRBV7-2; j_call: TRBJ1-1; cdr3_nt: TGTGCCAGCAACATTCCCGAGGGCGGGGCTTTCTTT; cdr3_aa: CASNIPEGGAFF
clone_size: -; d_call: -; v_call: TRBV11-2; j_call: TRBJ1-4; cdr3_nt: TGTGCCAGCAGCGAGGGACACCGGCGGGCTAATGAAAAACTGTTTTTT; cdr3_aa: CASSEGHRRANEKLFF
clone_size: -; d_call: TRBD2; v_call: TRBV6-1; j_call: TRBJ2-1; cdr3_nt: TGTGCCAGCAGTGAAGCTAGCGGGGGGGTCAATGAGCAGTTCTTC; cdr3_aa: CASSEASGGVNEQFF
clone_size: -; d_call: TRBD2; v_call: TRBV5-1; j_call: TRBJ2-5; cdr3_nt: TGCGCCAGCAGCGCTGGGACTAGCCGTAAAGAGACCCAGTACTTC; cdr3_aa: CASSAGTSRKETQYF
clone_size: once; d_call: TRBD1; v_call: TRBV3-1/TRBV3-2; j_call: TRBJ2-7; cdr3_nt: TGTGCCAGCAGCCAGGGGACAGGGGCCTACGAGCAGTACTTC; cdr3_aa: CASSQGTGAYEQYF
clone_size: -; d_call: TRBD1; v_call: TRBV19; j_call: TRBJ1-2; cdr3_nt: TGTGCCAGTAGTATTCAGGCAGGGGGCAGTAACTATGGCTACACCTTC; cdr3_aa: CASSIQAGGSNYGYTF
clone_size: few; d_call: -; v_call: TRBV6-6; j_call: TRBJ2-1; cdr3_nt: TGTGCCAGCAGTTCTAACTCCCGCCCAGAGCAGTTCTTC; cdr3_aa: CASSSNSRPEQFF
clone_size: -; d_call: -; v_call: TRBV27; j_call: TRBJ1-3; cdr3_nt: TGTGCCAGCAGTCCCGCGGGGCTAAGAAACACCATATATTTT; cdr3_aa: CASSPAGLRNTIYF
clone_size: -; d_call: -; v_call: TRBV7-2; j_call: TRBJ1-4; cdr3_nt: TGTGCCAGCAGCTTAGTTGGGGGCGCGGGTTTTAATGAAAAACTGTTTTTT; cdr3_aa: CASSLVGGAGFNEKLFF
clone_size: -; d_call: -; v_call: TRBV12-3/TRBV12-4; j_call: TRBJ2-6; cdr3_nt: TGTGCCAGCAGCCTCTCTGGGGCCAACGTCCTGACTTTC; cdr3_aa: CASSLSGANVLTF
clone_size: -; d_call: -; v_call: TRBV5-6; j_call: TRBJ2-2; cdr3_nt: TGTGCCAGCAGCTTGGGTCTAGGTACCGGGGAGCTGTTTTTT; cdr3_aa: CASSLGLGTGELFF
clone_size: -; d_call: TRBD1; v_call: TRBV5-1; j_call: TRBJ2-2; cdr3_nt: TGCGCCAGCGAAGGGGGCGCGGCCGGGGAGCTGTTTTTT; cdr3_aa: CASEGGAAGELFF
clone_size: few; d_call: -; v_call: TRBV12-3/TRBV12-4; j_call: TRBJ2-7; cdr3_nt: TGTGCCAGCAGTTTGACAGATCGCAGGCCTTACTTC; cdr3_aa: CASSLTDRRPYF
clone_size: -; d_call: TRBD2; v_call: TRBV6-1; j_call: TRBJ2-1; cdr3_nt: TGTGCCAGCAGTGCTACCCTAGCCCTAGCGGGGGGTAATGAGCAGTTCTTC; cdr3_aa: CASSATLALAGGNEQFF
clone_size: few; d_call: -; v_call: TRBV7-8; j_call: TRBJ1-3; cdr3_nt: TGTGCCAGCAGCTTAGTTCAGTTGCGGGACGGTGGAAACACCATATATTTT; cdr3_aa: CASSLVQLRDGGNTIYF
clone_size: -; d_call: TRBD1; v_call: TRBV7-9; j_call: TRBJ2-7; cdr3_nt: TGTGCCAGCAGCCCCGGGACAGTCTACTACGAGCAGTACTTC; cdr3_aa: CASSPGTVYYEQYF
clone_size: -; d_call: -; v_call: TRBV6-5; j_call: TRBJ1-2; cdr3_nt: TGTGCCAGCAGCCGGACAGATGGCTACACCTTC; cdr3_aa: CASSRTDGYTF
clone_size: -; d_call: -; v_call: TRBV20-1; j_call: TRBJ2-2; cdr3_nt: TGCAGTGCCCTGTACGGGGAGCTGTTTTTT; cdr3_aa: CSALYGELFF
clone_size: -; d_call: -; v_call: TRBV7-2; j_call: TRBJ2-7; cdr3_nt: TGTGCCAGCAGCCTTGACAGGTATGGGACCGCGGAGTACTTC; cdr3_aa: CASSLDRYGTAEYF
clone_size: -; d_call: TRBD1; v_call: TRBV4-1; j_call: TRBJ1-2; cdr3_nt: TGCGCCAGCAGCCAAGATTCCCAGGGGGAGCGTGGCTACACCTTC; cdr3_aa: CASSQDSQGERGYTF
clone_size: -; d_call: TRBD1; v_call: TRBV27; j_call: TRBJ1-4; cdr3_nt: TGTGCCAGCAGTTTAAGGTCGAGACAGGGGAATGAAAAACTGTTTTTT; cdr3_aa: CASSLRSRQGNEKLFF